Listed here are 29 T cell receptor beta chains from one sample, sequenced in a study of T cell repertoires in ileal Crohn's disease. The method was immunoSEQ multiplex PCR; TCRdb's version includes in-frame clones alone and lacks a portion of them. The table records a few thousand clones, 70% to 85% of them present only once. Sequenced: ileal tissue. These receptors came from an adult with Crohn's disease.

The rearrangement uses TRBV10-3 and TRBJ1-3; no definite D call. The V gene's germline CDR1 is ENHRY and CDR2 SYGVKD. This CDR3 is 14 amino acids long. The germline V and J ends were trimmed by 0 bases and 1 base, with 4 bases remaining between them. CDR3 protein: CAISESPSGNTIYF. The CDR3 DNA reads TGTGCCATCAGTGAGTCTCCGTCTGGAAACACCATATATTTT.

In its sample, this clone was seen a few times. CDR3: CASSPPRGSADTQYF. The CDR3 DNA reads TGTGCCAGCAGCCCACCCCGGGGGTCCGCAGATACGCAGTATTTT. The chain combines TRBV7-9 with TRBJ2-3; tentative D call: TRBD2 (6 bases). V was pared by 5 bases and J by 4 bases, with 16 bases between. Germline V gene data show CDR1 as SEHNR and CDR2 as FQNEAQ (reference sequence). The length of the CDR3 is 15 residues.

The chain couples TRBV5-4 to TRBJ2-3, with 11 positions matching TRBD2. Unmatched junction bases numbered 11, after V lost 5 bases and J lost 0 bases. Germline CDR1 is SGHNT and CDR2 is YYREEE (reference sequence). This CDR3 contains 18 residues. The CDR3, as DNA: TGTGCCAGCAGACTTAGCGGGAGGGCCCCGACTAGCACAGATACGCAGTATTTT. It codes for CASRLSGRAPTSTDTQYF.

V and J are TRBV6-5 and TRBJ1-1, with a possible D match to TRBD1 (5 bases). Germline V gene lookup returns CDR1 MNHEY and CDR2 SVGAGI. CDR3 length: 14 residues. V was pared by 6 bases and J by 1 base, with 12 bases between. CDR3 loop: CASRIGVGNTEAFF. CDR3 nucleotides: TGTGCCAGCAGAATAGGGGTGGGGAACACTGAAGCTTTCTTT.

The chain links TRBV7-7 to TRBJ2-1, with 7 bases lining up with TRBD2. The CDR3 contains 14 residues. V lost 1 base to trimming and J lost 5 bases; unmatched junction nucleotides: 2. Looked up from germline, CDR1 is SSHAT and CDR2 is FNYEAQ (reference sequence). CDR3: CASSLGGGNNEQFF. In DNA, the CDR3 is TGTGCCAGCAGCTTAGGGGGGGGGAACAATGAGCAGTTCTTC. Together with reference TRBV7-7 and TRBJ2-1, the CDR3 gives the full variable domain: GAGVSQSPRYKVTKRGQDVTLRCDPISSHATLYWYQQALGQGPEFLTYFNYEAQPDKSGLPSDRFSAERPEGSISTLTIQRTEQRDSAMYRCASSLGGGNNEQFFGPGTRLTVL.

The chain employs TRBV28 and TRBJ1-2, with D possibly TRBD1 on 5 matching bases. Trimming stripped 7 bases from V and 7 bases from J, with 19 bases between. The CDR3 length is 14 residues. Germline CDR1 reads MDHEN; CDR2 reads SYDVKM. The chain's CDR3 is CASKNPTGSGGYTF. The CDR3 bases are TGTGCCAGCAAGAACCCAACAGGTTCTGGTGGCTACACCTTC.

A single count supports this clone. This chain links TRBV19 with TRBJ2-7; D is uncertain. This CDR3 has 12 amino acids. Germline V gene lookup returns CDR1 LNHDA and CDR2 SQIVND (reference sequence). Trimming cost V 4 bases and J 1 base, with 5 bases left between them. The CDR3 reads CASSTSSYEQYF. DNA of the CDR3: TGTGCCAGTAGTACCAGTTCCTACGAGCAGTACTTC.

This clone was seen only a few times. V usage is TRBV4-3 and J usage is TRBJ1-2; tentative D call: TRBD1 (5 bases). Looked up from germline, CDR1 is LGHNA and CDR2 is YSLEER. The V end was cut by 0 bases, the J end by 10 bases, with 18 bases between. The length of the CDR3 is 15 residues. The DNA for the CDR3 is TGCGCCAGCAGCCAAGATCGGGGGAGGAAGGGTATCTACACCTTC. It encodes CASSQDRGRKGIYTF.

The chain uses TRBV7-2 and TRBJ1-2, with D possibly matching TRBD1 (6 bases). The germline V and J ends were trimmed by 0 bases and 3 bases, with 11 bases remaining between them. The CDR3 has 15 amino acids. The V gene's germline CDR1 is SGHTA and CDR2 FQGNSA. The DNA for the CDR3 is TGTGCCAGCAGCTTAGCCCCCGGGACACACTATGGCTACACCTTC. It translates to CASSLAPGTHYGYTF. Full variable domain (remainder filled in from reference TRBV7-2 and TRBJ1-2): GAGVSQSPSNKVTEKGKDVELRCDPISGHTALYWYRQSLGQGLEFLIYFQGNSAPDKSGLPSDRFSAERTGGSVSTLTIQRTQQEDSAVYLCASSLAPGTHYGYTFGSGTRLTVV.

Judged by abundance, this clone is large. The gene calls are TRBV4-3 and TRBJ2-7; 9 bases are a match to TRBD2. The CDR3 spans 15 residues. With 0 bases clipped from V and 4 bases from J, the junction kept 4 bases outside the gene matches. CDR1 and CDR2 from the germline V gene are LGHNA and YSLEER. The CDR3 sequence is CASSQDAGGRYEQYF. DNA for the CDR3: TGCGCCAGCAGCCAAGATGCGGGAGGGAGGTACGAGCAGTACTTC.

The rearrangement uses TRBV9 and TRBJ2-5; D ambiguous. Trimming left V 0 bases short and J 0 bases short, with 9 bases between. The germline CDR1 and CDR2 sequences are SGDLS and YYNGEE. The CDR3 is 15 amino acids. CDR3 loop: CASSVGWQNQETQYF. DNA of the CDR3: TGTGCCAGCAGCGTAGGGTGGCAGAACCAAGAGACCCAGTACTTC.

The V and J genes are TRBV9 and TRBJ2-1; 9 nucleotides match TRBD2. CDR3 size: 15 residues. V was clipped by 0 bases and J by 9 bases; unmatched bases: 7. CDR1 and CDR2 (germline): SGDLS, YYNGEE. The CDR3 region is CASSVGGGRDVEQFF. The CDR3 DNA follows: TGTGCCAGCAGCGTAGGAGGCGGGAGGGATGTTGAGCAGTTCTTC.

This sequence joins TRBV6-5 and TRBJ1-2; TRBD1 agrees at 7 bases. The CDR3 is 11 amino acids. Germline V gene sequence: CDR1 MNHEY, CDR2 SVGAGI. With V trimmed by 8 bases and J by 7 bases, 4 bases remained unmatched. The DNA for the CDR3 is TGTGCCAGCGGAACAGGGGCTGGCTACACCTTC. Its translation: CASGTGAGYTF.

The gene calls are TRBV2 and TRBJ1-1; no clear D. The CDR3 sequence is 13 residues long. Germline V gene lookup returns CDR1 SNHLY and CDR2 FYNNEI. V was clipped by 6 bases and J by 2 bases, with 10 bases between them. CDR3 coding DNA: TGTGCCAGCAGGACGACACCCAACACTGAAGCTTTCTTT. It is translated as CASRTTPNTEAFF. Variable domain in full (rest from reference TRBV2 and TRBJ1-1): EPEVTQTPSHQVTQMGQEVILRCVPISNHLYFYWYRQILGQKVEFLVSFYNNEISEKSEIFDDQFSVERPDGSNFTLKIRSTKLEDSAMYFCASRTTPNTEAFFGQGTRLTVV.

This clone showed up just once. The V call is TRBV9, the J call TRBJ2-1; D perhaps matches TRBD2 (7 bases). V gave up 0 bases and J gave up 7 bases, with 14 bases separating them. This CDR3 has 15 residues. From germline, CDR1 is SGDLS and CDR2 YYNGEE. For the CDR3, the DNA is TGTGCCAGCAGCGTAGGAGGGGGGGTAGGGAATGAGCAGTTCTTC. The encoded protein is CASSVGGGVGNEQFF.

This chain connects TRBV13 to TRBJ2-5, with D tentatively TRBD1 (6 bases). Germline CDR1 PRHDT, CDR2 FYEKMQ (reference sequence). V lost 8 bases, J lost 5 bases, and 12 bases lay in between. The CDR3 length is 12 residues. The CDR3 DNA sequence: TGTGCCAGCTCCAGGGGTACGGAGACCCAGTACTTC. It specifies CASSRGTETQYF. Full variable domain (outside the CDR3, taken from reference TRBV13 and TRBJ2-5): AAGVIQSPRHLIKEKRETATLKCYPIPRHDTVYWYQQGPGQDPQFLISFYEKMQSDKGSIPDRFSAQQFSDYHSELNMSSLELGDSALYFCASSRGTETQYFGPGTRLLVL.

The chain couples TRBV7-7 to TRBJ2-2, with D perhaps TRBD1 (6 bases). CDR3 length: 14 amino acids. Germline V lookup: CDR1 SSHAT, CDR2 FNYEAQ (reference sequence). Trimming pared 4 bases from V and 1 base from J, leaving 7 bases between. The CDR3 is CASSSGQNTGELFF. CDR3 bases: TGTGCCAGCAGCTCGGGACAGAACACCGGGGAGCTGTTTTTT.

The rearrangement links TRBV6-4 to TRBJ2-2, with D perhaps TRBD1 (6 bases). The length of the CDR3 is 16 residues. Per the germline V gene, CDR1 is MRHNA and CDR2 is SNTAGT. V shed 5 bases and J shed 0 bases, with 13 bases lying between them. CDR3 nucleotide sequence: TGTGCCAGCAGTCCACTGGGGGCAGCGAACACCGGGGAGCTGTTTTTT. Encoded protein: CASSPLGAANTGELFF.

The rearrangement links TRBV5-4 to TRBJ2-2; a possible D gene is TRBD1 (6 bases). Trimming removed 4 bases at V and 2 bases at J, with 15 bases between. CDR1 SGHNT and CDR2 YYREEE come from the germline V gene (reference sequence). The CDR3 has 16 amino acids. CDR3 protein: CASSPPGRGNTGELFF. In nucleotides, the CDR3 is TGTGCCAGCAGCCCGCCGGGCAGGGGTAACACCGGGGAGCTGTTTTTT.

This clone was seen more than once but under ten times. The J gene is TRBJ2-1, the V gene TRBV7-9, with 8 bases fitting TRBD2. With 5 bases clipped from V and 5 bases from J, the junction kept 8 bases outside the gene matches. Germline values: CDR1 SEHNR, CDR2 FQNEAQ (reference sequence). The CDR3 is 15 residues long. CDR3 residues: CASSHSLADHNEQFF. The CDR3 DNA is TGTGCCAGCAGCCACTCACTAGCGGACCACAATGAGCAGTTCTTC. The complete variable domain, with remaining parts taken from reference TRBV7-9 and TRBJ2-1, reads DTGVSQNPRHKITKRGQNVTFRCDPISEHNRLYWYRQTLGQGPEFLTYFQNEAQLEKSRLLSDRFSAERPKGSFSTLEIQRTEQGDSAMYLCASSHSLADHNEQFFGPGTRLTVL.

This chain connects TRBV13 to TRBJ2-1, with TRBD1 matching 9 bases. Germline CDR1 and CDR2: PRHDT and FYEKMQ (reference sequence). The CDR3 is 17 amino acids. V dropped 5 bases and J dropped 0; count of bases not matched to a gene: 8. The CDR3 reads CASSTTRQGVSYNEQFF. CDR3 DNA: TGTGCCAGCAGCACCACCCGACAGGGGGTCTCCTACAATGAGCAGTTCTTC.

As to this clone: Other DNA sequences within the sample encode an identical CDR3. The chain uses TRBV27 and TRBJ1-6; D is unclear. The germline CDR1 and CDR2 sequences are MNHEY and SMNVEV (reference sequence). V was shortened by 8 bases and J by 0 bases, with 11 bases between the two germline ends. The CDR3 sequence is 15 residues long. The DNA for the CDR3 is TGTGCCAGCCTCCCCGGGAGCTCCTATAATTCACCCCTCCACTTT. It encodes CASLPGSSYNSPLHF.

The chain carries TRBV30 and TRBJ2-3; D is perhaps TRBD2 (6 bases). Germline CDR1 GTSNPN, CDR2 SVGIG (reference sequence). The CDR3 is made up of 13 amino acids. V was clipped by 3 bases and J by 1 base, with 8 bases between them. CDR3 amino acids: CAWRGGGTDTQYF. CDR3 nucleotide sequence: TGTGCCTGGAGGGGCGGGGGCACAGATACGCAGTATTTT.

The V gene is TRBV7-9, the J gene TRBJ1-2, with TRBD1 as a possible D gene (6 bases). The CDR3 extends over 13 amino acids. The germline gives CDR1 SEHNR, CDR2 FQNEAQ (reference sequence). The V gene lost 6 bases and the J gene lost 3 bases, with 11 bases spanning the gap. DNA of the CDR3: TGTGCCAGCAGGGATAACAGGGACTATGGCTACACCTTC. Amino acid sequence: CASRDNRDYGYTF.

V gene TRBV18 combines with J gene TRBJ1-2; D not certain. Trimming stripped 2 bases from V and 5 bases from J, with 9 bases between. The V gene's germline CDR1 is KGHSH and CDR2 LQKENI. This CDR3 region has 13 residues. CDR3 DNA: TGTGCCAGCTCACCAGGTCGGGAATATGGCTACACCTTC. Translated, it gives CASSPGREYGYTF.

This chain connects TRBV9 to TRBJ1-2; no reliable D call. Trimming took 3 bases from V and 5 from J, leaving 17 bases between them. The CDR3 length is 15 residues. Per germline, CDR1 SGDLS and CDR2 YYNGEE. The DNA for the CDR3 is TGTGCCAGCAGCGCCCGATCGACGGCGGTTTATGGCTACACCTTC. It codes for CASSARSTAVYGYTF. Together with reference TRBV9 and TRBJ1-2, the CDR3 gives the full variable domain: DSGVTQTPKHLITATGQRVTLRCSPRSGDLSVYWYQQSLDQGLQFLIQYYNGEERAKGNILERFSAQQFPDLHSELNLSSLELGDSALYFCASSARSTAVYGYTFGSGTRLTVV.

The gene calls are TRBV14 and TRBJ2-2; no definite D call. The germline V and J ends were trimmed by 5 bases and 4 bases, with 14 bases remaining between them. The CDR3 is 15 amino acids. Germline CDR1 and CDR2: SGHDN and FVKESK. Here the CDR3 reads CASSKGYSSTGELFF. The CDR3 bases are TGTGCCAGCAGCAAAGGGTACAGCTCCACCGGGGAGCTGTTTTTT.

J is TRBJ2-1 and V is TRBV29-1, with TRBD1 matching over 11 bases. The CDR3 sequence is 17 residues long. The germline V gene encodes CDR1 SQVTM and CDR2 ANQGSEA. The trim removed 1 base at V and 5 bases at J, leaving 10 bases unmatched. CDR3 nucleotide sequence: TGCAGCGTTGAAGGGCACTGGGACAGGGGGTCCAACAATGAGCAGTTCTTC. Translated, it gives CSVEGHWDRGSNNEQFF.

The J gene is TRBJ2-3, the V gene TRBV29-1; 8 nucleotides match TRBD2. The CDR3 is 16 amino acids. V was clipped by 0 bases and J by 2 bases; unmatched bases: 7. CDR1 and CDR2 from the germline V gene are SQVTM and ANQGSEA. This chain's CDR3 is CSVEEGNSGATDTQYF. CDR3 DNA sequence: TGCAGCGTTGAAGAGGGGAATAGCGGGGCCACAGATACGCAGTATTTT.